These T cell receptor beta chains were read from a single sample in a study of cytomegalovirus exposure and HLA in healthy donors. The data were produced by immunoSEQ multiplex PCR, yet TCRdb's version contains in-frame clones alone and is incomplete. Among roughly 120,000 clones listed, roughly 80% were seen once. Sequencing was carried out using PBMCs. All receptors come from a woman between 40 and 50 years old in good health and CMV-seropositive. Each CDR3 is given with its conserved first and last residue. D genes are given only for firm matches. Size is omitted from some rows. Given values are once, few, many or a class for expanded clones.

clone_size,v_call,d_call,j_call,cdr3_aa,cdr3_nt
-,TRBV18,-,TRBJ2-7,CASSPPVGHSYYEQYF,TGTGCCAGCTCACCACCGGTTGGACACTCCTACTACGAGCAGTACTTC
-,TRBV7-8,-,TRBJ2-3,CASSLAFRAGGTDTQYF,TGTGCCAGCAGCTTAGCTTTCAGAGCCGGGGGCACAGATACGCAGTATTTT
-,TRBV6-8,-,TRBJ1-2,CASRTVKNYGYTF,TGTGCCAGCAGGACAGTAAAAAACTATGGCTACACCTTC
-,TRBV4-1,-,TRBJ1-6,CASSPTPAGSLHF,TGCGCCAGCAGCCCAACACCGGCGGGTTCCCTCCACTTT
once,TRBV13,-,TRBJ1-2,CASSLIGGLRGYTF,TGTGCCAGCAGCTTAATCGGAGGGTTGAGGGGCTACACCTTC
few,TRBV27,TRBD1,TRBJ2-3,CASSIQGAGTDTQYF,TGTGCCAGCAGTATACAGGGGGCTGGGACAGATACGCAGTATTTT
-,TRBV4-1,TRBD1,TRBJ1-1,CASSHDRAGGTEAFF,TGCGCCAGCAGCCATGACAGGGCAGGAGGCACTGAAGCTTTCTTT
once,TRBV2,TRBD1,TRBJ1-2,CASSTDRGPYGYTF,TGTGCCAGCAGTACCGACAGGGGGCCCTATGGCTACACCTTC
-,TRBV11-2,-,TRBJ2-7,CASSLGTGASGSYEQYF,TGTGCCAGCAGCTTAGGGACGGGGGCTAGCGGCTCCTACGAGCAGTACTTC
-,TRBV15,TRBD2,TRBJ2-7,CATSRDQASGKEQYF,TGTGCCACCAGCAGAGATCAGGCTAGCGGGAAGGAGCAGTACTTC
-,TRBV18,-,TRBJ1-5,CASSPAGDQPQHF,TGTGCCAGCTCACCTGCAGGGGATCAGCCCCAGCATTTT
-,TRBV6-4,TRBD2,TRBJ2-2,CASSPMTSAGTGELFF,TGTGCCAGCAGTCCCATGACTAGCGCCGGCACCGGGGAGCTGTTTTTT
-,TRBV5-1,-,TRBJ2-5,CASTGLTPQETQYF,TGCGCCAGCACTGGACTCACCCCTCAAGAGACCCAGTACTTC
-,TRBV5-1,-,TRBJ2-1,CASSLDQREQFF,TGCGCCAGCAGCTTGGACCAGAGGGAGCAGTTCTTC
-,TRBV2,-,TRBJ2-2,CASSDNSRNTGELFF,TGTGCCAGCAGTGATAATTCTAGGAACACCGGGGAGCTGTTTTTT
-,TRBV5-6,-,TRBJ2-7,CASSFGDAAYEQYF,TGTGCCAGCAGCTTTGGCGACGCGGCCTACGAGCAGTACTTC
-,TRBV5-4,TRBD1,TRBJ1-4,CASSPTGGDEKLFF,TGTGCCAGCAGCCCGACAGGGGGTGACGAAAAACTGTTTTTT
-,TRBV11-2,TRBD2,TRBJ2-3,CASTTRRGAAGGFTDTQYF,TGTGCCAGCACCACCAGGCGAGGCGCAGCGGGGGGCTTCACAGATACGCAGTATTTT
-,TRBV10-3,-,TRBJ2-7,CAISSSYEQYF,TGTGCCATCAGTTCATCCTACGAGCAGTACTTC
-,TRBV19,TRBD2,TRBJ2-1,CASSITELASNNEQFF,TGTGCCAGTAGTATAACGGAACTAGCGAGCAACAATGAGCAGTTCTTC
few,TRBV30,TRBD2,TRBJ2-3,CAWSRRRLAGVSDTQYF,TGTGCCTGGAGCCGGCGGAGACTAGCGGGAGTATCAGATACGCAGTATTTT
once,TRBV5-4,-,TRBJ2-3,CASSLPVAATDTQYF,TGTGCCAGCAGCTTGCCAGTAGCGGCCACAGATACGCAGTATTTT
-,TRBV2,TRBD1,TRBJ2-1,CATNTGTGNNEQFF,TGTGCCACTAACACCGGGACAGGAAACAATGAGCAGTTCTTC
once,TRBV19,TRBD1,TRBJ1-5,CASSIKQGAQPQHF,TGTGCCAGTAGTATCAAACAGGGGGCTCAGCCCCAGCATTTT
-,TRBV5-1,-,TRBJ1-1,CAAGGEGSEAFF,TGCGCGGCGGGGGGGGAAGGTTCTGAAGCTTTCTTT
-,TRBV7-8,-,TRBJ2-7,CASSPSLGASYEQYF,TGTGCCAGCAGCCCCTCCCTGGGAGCTAGTTACGAGCAGTACTTC
-,TRBV19,TRBD1,TRBJ1-5,CASIITPGTGNQPQHF,TGTGCCAGTATCATTACCCCCGGGACAGGCAATCAGCCCCAGCATTTT
-,TRBV9,-,TRBJ1-2,CASSPAPQAYGYTF,TGTGCCAGCAGCCCAGCCCCACAGGCCTATGGCTACACCTTC
-,TRBV12-2,-,TRBJ1-5,CASRRQGYGDRNQPQHF,TGTGCAAGTCGCCGACAGGGGTACGGAGATCGGAATCAGCCCCAGCATTTT
few,TRBV6-5,TRBD1,TRBJ1-1,CASRGTVNTEAFF,TGTGCCAGCAGAGGGACAGTAAACACTGAAGCTTTCTTT
-,TRBV4-2,TRBD1,TRBJ1-5,CASSQDRDDQPQHF,TGTGCCAGCAGCCAGGACAGGGATGATCAGCCCCAGCATTTT
-,TRBV25-1,-,TRBJ1-3,CASTSQGNTIYF,TGTGCCAGCACATCACAGGGAAACACCATATATTTT
once,TRBV7-9,-,TRBJ1-4,CASSLKGKTNEKLFF,TGTGCCAGCAGCCTCAAGGGGAAGACTAATGAAAAACTGTTTTTT
-,TRBV2,TRBD2,TRBJ2-2,CASTPGTSANTGELFF,TGTGCCAGCACCCCCGGGACTAGTGCTAACACCGGGGAGCTGTTTTTT
-,TRBV19,-,TRBJ1-2,CASTGRGNLEGYTF,TGTGCCAGTACGGGCAGGGGAAATTTGGAAGGCTACACCTTC
-,TRBV5-4,TRBD2,TRBJ2-1,CASSLASGGIYNEQFF,TGTGCCAGCAGCTTGGCTAGCGGGGGAATATACAATGAGCAGTTCTTC
-,TRBV27,-,TRBJ2-7,CASSRSAQTYEQYF,TGTGCCAGCAGTCGGAGCGCGCAGACCTACGAGCAGTACTTC
-,TRBV7-6,-,TRBJ2-2,CASSPGLEWGVSTGELFF,TGTGCCAGCAGCCCAGGGTTAGAATGGGGCGTTAGTACCGGGGAGCTGTTTTTT
-,TRBV6-1,-,TRBJ1-1,CASSEAWAELGGSEAFF,TGTGCCAGCAGTGAAGCGTGGGCAGAGCTCGGTGGATCTGAAGCTTTCTTT
-,TRBV10-2,-,TRBJ2-5,CASSEGGGAWKTQYF,TGCGCCAGCAGTGAAGGTGGGGGGGCCTGGAAGACCCAGTACTTC
-,TRBV7-6,TRBD2,TRBJ2-1,CASSLAGGYNEQFF,TGTGCCAGCAGCTTGGCGGGAGGCTACAATGAGCAGTTCTTC
-,TRBV2,TRBD1,TRBJ2-1,CASSDGETGGEQFF,TGTGCCAGCAGTGATGGTGAGACAGGGGGCGAACAGTTCTTC
-,TRBV27,TRBD1,TRBJ2-2,CASGKTGLNTGELFF,TGTGCCAGCGGGAAGACAGGGCTTAACACCGGGGAGCTGTTTTTT
-,TRBV11-2,-,TRBJ1-1,CASSLGGRGSTEAFF,TGTGCCAGCAGCTTAGGCGGGAGGGGCAGCACTGAAGCTTTCTTT
-,TRBV7-7,TRBD2,TRBJ2-1,CASSLGTSSTSEQFF,TGTGCTAGCAGCCTCGGGACTAGCTCCACCAGTGAGCAGTTCTTC
-,TRBV4-1,TRBD2,TRBJ2-3,CASSSRGDGDTQYF,TGCGCCAGCAGCTCGCGGGGGGACGGAGATACGCAGTATTTT
-,TRBV27,-,TRBJ2-7,CASSTTGNTYEQYF,TGTGCCAGCAGTACGACAGGAAACACCTACGAGCAGTACTTC
-,TRBV7-8,-,TRBJ2-7,CASSGNQGYEQYF,TGTGCCAGCAGCGGTAATCAGGGATACGAGCAGTACTTC
-,TRBV4-1,TRBD2,TRBJ2-7,CASSQDAHLAGGFSYEQYF,TGCGCCAGCAGCCAAGATGCCCATTTGGCGGGAGGGTTCTCCTACGAGCAGTACTTC
-,TRBV27,-,TRBJ1-5,CASSFSPRRPQHF,TGTGCCAGCAGTTTCTCACCGCGGCGGCCCCAGCATTTT
-,TRBV29-1,TRBD2,TRBJ2-1,CSVTGLAGGRYNEQFF,TGCAGCGTGACCGGACTAGCGGGAGGTCGATACAATGAGCAGTTCTTC
few,TRBV5-4,-,TRBJ2-5,CASSSSPGHGLETQYF,TGTGCCAGCAGCTCCTCTCCGGGACATGGGTTGGAGACCCAGTACTTC
once,TRBV9,TRBD2,TRBJ2-3,CASSAAGLASDTQYF,TGTGCCAGCAGCGCGGCGGGACTAGCGTCAGATACGCAGTATTTT
-,TRBV5-1,-,TRBJ2-7,CASSLAGDEQYF,TGCGCCAGCAGCTTGGCCGGGGACGAGCAGTACTTC